A selection of T cell receptor beta chains follows, all from one sample in a study of human T cells and chemical hapten exposure. MiXCR was run by TCRdb on the RACE reads, yielding one entry per CDR3 protein. The sample lists fewer than 200,000 distinct CDR3 sequences; just under 30% were seen once. Source: whole blood, taken in connection with sensitization to the hapten diphenylcyclopropenone (DPC). The receptor source for this set is a young woman with alopecia areata. Some clones in this sample may be carry-over from other donors' samples. The CDR3 runs from the conserved cysteine through the conserved F or W. The D gene is left open where the match is weak. Only some rows state a clone size, as once, few, many or a class for expanded clones.

clone_size | j_call | v_call | d_call | cdr3_nt | cdr3_aa
- | TRBJ1-4 | TRBV5-6 | TRBD1 | TGTGCCAGCAGCTTGGAGGGACAGGGGGAAGGCCTTGGTAATGAAAAACTGTTTTTT | CASSLEGQGEGLGNEKLFF
many | TRBJ1-5 | TRBV4-1 | - | TGCGCCAGCAGCCCTAGGGAGGGGTTTAATCAGCCCCAGCATTTT | CASSPREGFNQPQHF
few | TRBJ2-7 | TRBV21-1 | - | TGTGCCAGCAGCATTCAGGGGGCCAACGAGCAGTACTTC | CASSIQGANEQYF
few | TRBJ1-2 | TRBV28 | TRBD1 | TGTGCCAGCACCATAGTTAGGGGGCGCGACTATGGCTACACCTTC | CASTIVRGRDYGYTF
- | TRBJ2-5 | TRBV7-8 | TRBD2 | TGTGCCAGCAGCTGGGTTGGCGGGGGTCGCGGGAGGTCCCCAGAGACCCAGTACTTC | CASSWVGGGRGRSPETQYF
few | TRBJ2-1 | TRBV24-1 | - | TGTGCCACCAGTTTCAGGGGTAATGAGCAGTTCTTC | CATSFRGNEQFF
few | TRBJ1-1 | TRBV7-2 | - | TGTGCCAGCAGTACGGGACACTCCAGCACTGAAGCTTTCTTT | CASSTGHSSTEAFF
many | TRBJ2-7 | TRBV5-1 | TRBD1 | TGCGCCAGCGAATCAGGACGGACAGGGTTCCACGAGCAGTACTTC | CASESGRTGFHEQYF
few | TRBJ2-3 | TRBV20-1 | TRBD2 | TGCAGTGCTAGAGTCCGGAGGACTAGCGCAGATACGCAGTATTTT | CSARVRRTSADTQYF
- | TRBJ2-3 | TRBV2 | TRBD2 | TGTGCCGTCGTGACTAGCGGGGCTTACTCAGATACGCAGTATTTT | CAVVTSGAYSDTQYF
- | TRBJ1-3 | TRBV4-1 | - | TGCGCCAGCAGCCAAGGGCAGGGGGGAAACACCATATATTTT | CASSQGQGGNTIYF
few | TRBJ2-5 | TRBV20-1 | - | TGCAGTGCTAGCGGGCCTGGCAAGACCCAGTACTTC | CSASGPGKTQYF
- | TRBJ2-1 | TRBV6-5 | TRBD1 | TGTGCCGCAAGCAAGTCGGACAGGAGGTACAATGAGCAGTTCTTC | CAASKSDRRYNEQFF
- | TRBJ2-1 | TRBV5-1 | TRBD2 | TGCGCCAGCAGCTTTGCTAGCGGGGGGGCGCTCAATGAGCAGTTCTTC | CASSFASGGALNEQFF
- | TRBJ2-7 | TRBV3-1 | TRBD2 | TGTGCCGTCGGACTAGCGGGAGCGAAGCAGTACTTC | CAVGLAGAKQYF
- | TRBJ2-7 | TRBV28 | - | TGTGCCAGCAGTCCAGGAATCGGCGAGTACTTC | CASSPGIGEYF
few | TRBJ1-2 | TRBV29-1 | - | TGCAGCGTTGAAGTCACTCCACGTCTCGGCTACACCTTC | CSVEVTPRLGYTF
few | TRBJ1-5 | TRBV9 | - | TGTGCCAGCAGCGCGACCACAGGACTGGGACAGCCCCAGCATTTT | CASSATTGLGQPQHF
- | TRBJ2-2 | TRBV20-1 | TRBD2 | TGCAGTGCAGGGGCTACTAGCGGAGGGACCGGGGAGCTGTTTTTT | CSAGATSGGTGELFF
few | TRBJ1-1 | TRBV28 | - | TGTGCCAGCAGTATCCCCACTGAAGCTTTCTTT | CASSIPTEAFF
- | TRBJ2-5 | TRBV5-5 | - | TGTGCCAGCAGCTTACGGACGGAGCCAGAGACCCAGTACTTC | CASSLRTEPETQYF
- | TRBJ1-1 | TRBV4-3 | TRBD1 | TGCGCCAGCAGCCTCGGGACAGGGGGCCCGAACACTGAAGCTTTCTTT | CASSLGTGGPNTEAFF
few | TRBJ1-2 | TRBV24-1 | - | TGTGCCACCAGTGATGCCGGGCCCCTGCGAGGCTACACCTTC | CATSDAGPLRGYTF
few | TRBJ2-3 | TRBV7-9 | - | TGTGCCAGCAGCTTCGGTGGGGGCTTCACAGATACGCAGTATTTT | CASSFGGGFTDTQYF
- | TRBJ2-7 | TRBV28 | TRBD2 | TGTGCCAGCCGGGGGGGCGGGAGTTTTACTGAGCAGTACTTC | CASRGGGSFTEQYF
few | TRBJ2-5 | TRBV3-1 | - | TGTGCCAGCAGCACCCGGACCTTCCAAGAGACCCAGTACTTC | CASSTRTFQETQYF
- | TRBJ2-2 | TRBV6-6 | TRBD2 | TGTGCCAGCAGTTACATACTAGCGGGGGGGCGTGGCACCGGGGAGCTGTTTTTT | CASSYILAGGRGTGELFF
few | TRBJ2-7 | TRBV20-1 | TRBD1 | TGCAGTGCTCCGGGACAGAGCTCCTACGAGCAGTACTTC | CSAPGQSSYEQYF
- | TRBJ1-3 | TRBV5-1 | TRBD1 | TGCGCCAGCAGCTTGGGGGACAGCTCTGGAAACACCATATATTTT | CASSLGDSSGNTIYF
few | TRBJ2-7 | TRBV29-1 | - | TGCAGCGTGGAGACAGGTTCCTACGAGCAGTACTTC | CSVETGSYEQYF
few | TRBJ1-2 | TRBV7-2 | - | TGTGCCAGCAGCTTAACGGAGCAGGATGGCTACACCTTC | CASSLTEQDGYTF
- | TRBJ2-1 | TRBV27 | - | TGTGCCAGCAGTTCGGGGAGACTAGATCGACGAGAGCAGTTCTTC | CASSSGRLDRREQFF
- | TRBJ1-2 | TRBV29-1 | TRBD1 | TGCAGCGTAGGGGACAGGGGGGACTATGGCTACACCTTC | CSVGDRGDYGYTF
few | TRBJ2-5 | TRBV5-1 | - | TGCGCCAGCAGCTTGTTCGGGGTGGGAGAGACCCAGTACTTC | CASSLFGVGETQYF
few | TRBJ1-5 | TRBV7-8 | TRBD1 | TGTGCCAGCAGCACGGACAGGAGCAATCAGCCCCAGCATTTT | CASSTDRSNQPQHF
- | TRBJ2-1 | TRBV5-1 | - | TGCGCCAGCAGCTTGGGGGGACCATACAATGAGCAGTTCTTC | CASSLGGPYNEQFF
- | TRBJ1-4 | TRBV7-9 | TRBD1 | TGTGCCAGCAGCATAGGACAGGGAGGAACTAATGAAAAACTGTTTTTT | CASSIGQGGTNEKLFF
- | TRBJ2-2 | TRBV28 | - | TGTGCCAGCAGGGGACAACTCAGGTTTGGGGACACCGGGGAGCTGTTTTTT | CASRGQLRFGDTGELFF
- | TRBJ2-3 | TRBV29-1 | - | TGCAGCGTTGACCCAGGGAGCACAGATACGCAGTATTTT | CSVDPGSTDTQYF
few | TRBJ1-5 | TRBV19 | - | TGTGCCAGTAGTATAGAAGGTGTTAGCAATCAGCCCCAGCATTTT | CASSIEGVSNQPQHF